This record looks at one TCR beta chain sequence and its context. Its specificity is unknown. Using a J-beta primer mix together with a sample-barcoded 5' primer, a second PCR was run for roughly 6 to 12 cycles. TCRdb re-called the 5' RACE reads through MiXCR, storing one row per CDR3 protein. The profile shows over 1,500,000 distinct CDR3 sequences, about two fifths of them singletons. This sample is part of a study of blood T cells in healthy people across ages. Study-level points and caveats: Diversity of TCR beta per million T cells declined in a roughly linear way with age.

There are 13 residues in the CDR3. CDR1 and CDR2 from the germline V gene are WSHSY and SAAADI. Losses at the gene ends were 7 bases for V and 10 bases for J; bases not matched to a gene: 12. The sequenced material came from blood. V usage is TRBV10-2 and J usage is TRBJ1-1; 7 bases map to TRBD1. This TCR was sampled from a human donor in good health. The CDR3 nucleotides read TGCGCCAGCACCCTCGGACAGGACACAGCAGCTTTCTTT. Translating it yields CASTLGQDTAAFF.